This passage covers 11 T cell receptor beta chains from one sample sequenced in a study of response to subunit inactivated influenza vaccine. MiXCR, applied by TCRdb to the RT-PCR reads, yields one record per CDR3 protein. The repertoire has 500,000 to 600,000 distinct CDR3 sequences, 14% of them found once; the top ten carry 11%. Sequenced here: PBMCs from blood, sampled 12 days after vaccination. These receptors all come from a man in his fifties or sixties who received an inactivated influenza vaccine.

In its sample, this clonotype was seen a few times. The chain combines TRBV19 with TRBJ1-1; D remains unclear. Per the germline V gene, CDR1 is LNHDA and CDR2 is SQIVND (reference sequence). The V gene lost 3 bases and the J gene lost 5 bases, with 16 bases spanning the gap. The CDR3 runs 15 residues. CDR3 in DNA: TGTGCCAGTAGTATGGGGTCTCGGTTGGGGACTGAAGCTTTCTTT. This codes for CASSMGSRLGTEAFF.

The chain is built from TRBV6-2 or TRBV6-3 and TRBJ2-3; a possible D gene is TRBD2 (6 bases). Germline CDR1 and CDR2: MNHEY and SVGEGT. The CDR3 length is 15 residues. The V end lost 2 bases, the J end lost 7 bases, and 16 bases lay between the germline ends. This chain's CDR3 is CASSYQGTVTNTQYF. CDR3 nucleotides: TGTGCCAGCAGTTACCAAGGGACTGTCACTAATACGCAGTATTTT.

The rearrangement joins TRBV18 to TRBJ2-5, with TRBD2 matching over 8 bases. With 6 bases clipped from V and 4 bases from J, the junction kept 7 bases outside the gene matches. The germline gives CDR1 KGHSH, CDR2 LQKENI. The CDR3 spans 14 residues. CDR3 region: CASSRGGRRETQYF. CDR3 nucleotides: TGTGCCAGCTCCCGGGGGGGGCGCCGAGAGACCCAGTACTTC.

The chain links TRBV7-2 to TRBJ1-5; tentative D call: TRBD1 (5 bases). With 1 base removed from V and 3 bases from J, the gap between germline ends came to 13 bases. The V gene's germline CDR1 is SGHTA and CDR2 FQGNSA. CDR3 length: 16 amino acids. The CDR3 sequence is CASSLVGTHNNQPQHF. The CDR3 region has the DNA TGTGCCAGCAGCTTAGTGGGGACCCATAACAATCAGCCCCAGCATTTT.

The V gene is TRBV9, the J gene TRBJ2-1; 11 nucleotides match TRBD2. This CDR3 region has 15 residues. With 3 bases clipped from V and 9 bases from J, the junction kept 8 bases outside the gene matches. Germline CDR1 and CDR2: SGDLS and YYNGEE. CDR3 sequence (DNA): TGTGCCAGCAGCGGACTAGCGGGGCACTTTGGTGAGCAGTTCTTC. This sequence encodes CASSGLAGHFGEQFF.

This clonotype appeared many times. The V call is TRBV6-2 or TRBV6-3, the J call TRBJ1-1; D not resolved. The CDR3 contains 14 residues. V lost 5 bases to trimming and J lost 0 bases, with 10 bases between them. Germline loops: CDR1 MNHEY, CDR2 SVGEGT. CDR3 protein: CASSKTEMNTEAFF. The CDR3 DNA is TGTGCCAGCAGTAAAACAGAGATGAACACTGAAGCTTTCTTT.

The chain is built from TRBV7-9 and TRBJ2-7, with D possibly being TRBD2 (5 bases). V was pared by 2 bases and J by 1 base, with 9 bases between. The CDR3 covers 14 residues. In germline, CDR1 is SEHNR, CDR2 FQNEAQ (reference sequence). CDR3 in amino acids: CASSLFEGSYEQYF. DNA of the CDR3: TGTGCCAGCAGCTTATTCGAGGGTTCCTACGAGCAGTACTTC.

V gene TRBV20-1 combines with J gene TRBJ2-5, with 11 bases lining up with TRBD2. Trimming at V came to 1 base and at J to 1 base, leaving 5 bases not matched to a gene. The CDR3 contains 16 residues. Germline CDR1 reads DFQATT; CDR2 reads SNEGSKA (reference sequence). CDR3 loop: CSARAASGGPQETQYF. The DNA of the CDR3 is TGCAGTGCTAGAGCCGCTAGCGGGGGGCCCCAAGAGACCCAGTACTTC.

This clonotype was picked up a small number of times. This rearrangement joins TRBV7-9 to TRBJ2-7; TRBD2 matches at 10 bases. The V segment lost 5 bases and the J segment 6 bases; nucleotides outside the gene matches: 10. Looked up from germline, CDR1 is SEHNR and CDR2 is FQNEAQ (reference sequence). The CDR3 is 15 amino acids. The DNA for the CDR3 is TGTGCCAGCAGCAAGCTAGCGGGAGCAATCGGCGAGCAGTACTTC. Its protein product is CASSKLAGAIGEQYF.

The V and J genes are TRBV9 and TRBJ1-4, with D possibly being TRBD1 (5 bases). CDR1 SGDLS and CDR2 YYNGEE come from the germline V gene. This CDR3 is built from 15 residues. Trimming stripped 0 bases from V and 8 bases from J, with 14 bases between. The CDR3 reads CASSVGRSGDEKLFF. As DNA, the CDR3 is TGTGCCAGCAGCGTAGGGCGGTCCGGGGACGAAAAACTGTTTTTT.

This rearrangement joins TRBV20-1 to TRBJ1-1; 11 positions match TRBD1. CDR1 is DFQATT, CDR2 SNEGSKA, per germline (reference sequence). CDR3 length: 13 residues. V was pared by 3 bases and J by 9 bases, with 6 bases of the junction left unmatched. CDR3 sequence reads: CSARGQGEIKAFF. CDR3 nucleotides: TGCAGTGCTAGGGGACAGGGGGAAATCAAAGCTTTCTTT.